The following is a T cell receptor beta chain sequence with its context. Assay: immunoSEQ multiplex PCR; the TCRdb copy retains only in-frame clones and omits some. This table holds about 190,000 clones, 90% found once. Germline CDR1 reads SGHTA; CDR2 reads FQGNSA. The V segment lost 0 bases and the J segment 9 bases; nucleotides outside the gene matches: 11. The CDR3 is 17 amino acids. The data stem from a study of blood T cell repertoires in COVID-19. This chain links TRBV7-2 with TRBJ2-1; 10 nucleotides line up with TRBD2. The clonotype originates from a man aged 45 to 65 with acute or convalescent COVID-19. The sample taken for sequencing was peripheral blood. The CDR3 coding sequence is TGTGCCAGCAGCTTAGCAGGTTCTAGCGGGAGTGGAGGTGAGCAGTTCTTC. This encodes CASSLAGSSGSGGEQFF.